Presented here are 11 T cell receptor beta chains from one specimen sequenced in a study of cytomegalovirus exposure and HLA in healthy donors. The PCR had 60 Vbeta and 13 Jbeta primers. TCRdb's copy holds only in-frame clones and misses some; the assay was immunoSEQ multiplex PCR. The sample carries 90,000 to 100,000 clones, 76% recorded once. The material sequenced was PBMCs. The source is a woman aged 60-70 years in good health and CMV-seropositive.

V is TRBV4-2 and J is TRBJ1-1; D gene ambiguous. The CDR3 sequence is 14 residues long. Per the germline V gene, CDR1 is LGHNA and CDR2 is YNFKEQ. The V gene lost 3 bases and the J gene lost 4 bases, with 12 bases spanning the gap. For the CDR3, the DNA is TGTGCCAGCAGCCAGGGCGCATTGCTCACTGAAGCTTTCTTT. This translates into CASSQGALLTEAFF.

The rearrangement links TRBV18 to TRBJ2-2; D not resolved. Germline V lookup: CDR1 KGHSH, CDR2 LQKENI. The CDR3 is made up of 16 amino acids. Trimming took off 5 bases at V and 1 base at J, with 14 bases between the two ends. The CDR3 loop reads CASSSSQIQNTGELFF. CDR3 DNA: TGTGCCAGCTCATCGTCCCAGATACAGAACACCGGGGAGCTGTTTTTT.

This clone was picked up a small number of times. The chain carries TRBV6-5 and TRBJ1-4; 9 nucleotides align to TRBD1. The trim removed 5 bases at V and 7 bases at J, leaving 5 bases unmatched. The CDR3 extends over 14 amino acids. CDR1 MNHEY and CDR2 SVGAGI come from the germline V gene. CDR3: CASSEGTGFEKLFF. CDR3 nucleotides: TGTGCCAGCAGTGAAGGGACAGGGTTTGAAAAACTGTTTTTT.

The rearrangement joins TRBV2 to TRBJ1-2; D is unresolved. Germline CDR1 reads SNHLY; CDR2 reads FYNNEI. The CDR3 loop spans 16 amino acids. V was shortened by 6 bases and J by 0 bases, with 17 bases between the two germline ends. The chain's CDR3 is CASRLAPGTANYGYTF. The CDR3 DNA sequence: TGTGCCAGCAGGTTGGCACCGGGAACAGCTAACTATGGCTACACCTTC.

The sample holds one count of this clone. The rearrangement joins TRBV11-1 to TRBJ1-1, with D tentatively TRBD1 (5 bases). Germline-derived CDR1 and CDR2 are SGHAT and FQDESV (reference sequence). V was shortened by 2 bases and J by 6 bases, with 13 bases between the two germline ends. The CDR3 spans 14 residues. CDR3 amino acids: CASSLLRGISEAFF. The CDR3 coding sequence is TGTGCCAGCAGCTTATTAAGGGGAATTTCTGAAGCTTTCTTT.

The chain combines TRBV5-1 with TRBJ2-5, with a possible D match to TRBD1 (7 bases). The germline V and J ends were trimmed by 6 bases and 3 bases, with 15 bases remaining between them. The CDR3 is 14 residues long. Germline-derived CDR1 and CDR2 are SGHRS and YFSETQ. The CDR3 DNA reads as TGCGCCAGCACCCCCAGCAGGGGGGAAGAGACCCAGTACTTC. It specifies CASTPSRGEETQYF.

This rearrangement joins TRBV5-1 to TRBJ1-5, with TRBD1 identical over 9 bases. From germline, CDR1 is SGHRS and CDR2 YFSETQ. The CDR3 is 24 amino acids. V gave up 4 bases and J gave up 2 bases; unmatched junction bases: 31. CDR3: CASSTFPGQGLLARVPRCNQPQHF. CDR3 sequence (DNA): TGCGCCAGCAGCACATTTCCGGGACAGGGTCTTTTGGCGCGTGTCCCGAGGTGCAATCAGCCCCAGCATTTT.

The chain joins TRBV2 to TRBJ1-4, with D unclear. The CDR3 has 20 amino acids. Germline V gene lookup returns CDR1 SNHLY and CDR2 FYNNEI. Trimming left V 3 bases short and J 4 bases short, with 27 bases between. CDR3 DNA sequence: TGTGCCAGCAGTGACCCGGGGATATCATCGACCGCGGGGTATAATGAAAAACTGTTTTTT. Its translation: CASSDPGISSTAGYNEKLFF.

The V and J genes are TRBV10-1 and TRBJ2-2, with a possible D match to TRBD2 (6 bases). Trimming removed 3 bases from V and 1 base from J, with 9 bases in between. The CDR3 loop spans 15 amino acids. Per the germline V gene, CDR1 is WNHNN and CDR2 is SYGVQD (reference sequence). CDR3 sequence: CASSDQGLNTGELFF. CDR3 nucleotide sequence: TGCGCCAGCAGTGATCAGGGACTGAACACCGGGGAGCTGTTTTTT.

The V and J genes are TRBV9 and TRBJ2-7; 10 nucleotides align to TRBD1. Trimming took 0 bases from V and 9 from J; bases not matched to a gene: 9. Germline loops: CDR1 SGDLS, CDR2 YYNGEE. The CDR3 spans 15 residues. CDR3 amino acids: CASSVDAGQGSLQYF. CDR3 DNA sequence: TGTGCCAGCAGCGTAGACGCGGGACAGGGGAGTTTGCAGTACTTC.

V usage is TRBV7-3 and J usage is TRBJ2-5; D is possibly TRBD2 (5 bases). Trimming took 0 bases from V and 2 from J, leaving 13 bases between them. This CDR3 is built from 16 residues. The germline V gene encodes CDR1 SGHTA and CDR2 FQGTGA. The CDR3 DNA is TGTGCCAGCAGCTTAACCCCCCGAGCGGAACAAGAGACCCAGTACTTC. Its protein is CASSLTPRAEQETQYF.